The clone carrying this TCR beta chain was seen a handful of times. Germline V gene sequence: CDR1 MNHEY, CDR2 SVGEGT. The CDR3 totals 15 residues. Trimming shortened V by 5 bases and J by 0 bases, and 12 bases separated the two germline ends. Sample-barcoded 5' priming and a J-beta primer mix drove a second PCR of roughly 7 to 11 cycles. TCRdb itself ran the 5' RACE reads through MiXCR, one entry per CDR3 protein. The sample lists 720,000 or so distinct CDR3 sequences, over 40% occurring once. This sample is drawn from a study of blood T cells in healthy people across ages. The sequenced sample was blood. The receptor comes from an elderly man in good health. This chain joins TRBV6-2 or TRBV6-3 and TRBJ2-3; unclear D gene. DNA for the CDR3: TGTGCCAGCAGTGCCTTAAAGCCTAGCACAGATACGCAGTATTTT. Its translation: CASSALKPSTDTQYF.